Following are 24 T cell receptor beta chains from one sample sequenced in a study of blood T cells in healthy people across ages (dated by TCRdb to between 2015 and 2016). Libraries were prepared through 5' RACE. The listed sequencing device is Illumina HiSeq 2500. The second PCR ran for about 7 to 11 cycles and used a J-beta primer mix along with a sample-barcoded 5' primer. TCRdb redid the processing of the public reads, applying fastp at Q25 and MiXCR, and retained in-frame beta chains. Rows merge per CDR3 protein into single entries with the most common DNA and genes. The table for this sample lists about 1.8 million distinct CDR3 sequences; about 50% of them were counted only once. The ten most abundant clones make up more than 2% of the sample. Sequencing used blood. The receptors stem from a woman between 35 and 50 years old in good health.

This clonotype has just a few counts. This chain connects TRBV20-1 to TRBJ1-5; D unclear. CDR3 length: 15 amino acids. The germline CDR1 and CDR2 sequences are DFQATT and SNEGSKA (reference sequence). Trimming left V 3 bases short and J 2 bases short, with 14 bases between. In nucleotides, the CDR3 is TGCAGTGCTAGGCCTAATGGGCAAGGCAATCAGCCCCAGCATTTT. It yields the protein CSARPNGQGNQPQHF.

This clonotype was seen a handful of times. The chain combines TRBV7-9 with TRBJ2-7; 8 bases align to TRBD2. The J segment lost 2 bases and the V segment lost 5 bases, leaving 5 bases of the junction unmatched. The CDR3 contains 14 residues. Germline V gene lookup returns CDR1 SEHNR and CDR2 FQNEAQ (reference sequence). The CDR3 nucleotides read TGTGCCAGCAGCCCTCAGCGGGGGACCTACGAGCAGTACTTC. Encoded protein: CASSPQRGTYEQYF. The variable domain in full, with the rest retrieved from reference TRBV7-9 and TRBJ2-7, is DTGVSQNPRHKITKRGQNVTFRCDPISEHNRLYWYRQTLGQGPEFLTYFQNEAQLEKSRLLSDRFSAERPKGSFSTLEIQRTEQGDSAMYLCASSPQRGTYEQYFGPGTRLTVT.

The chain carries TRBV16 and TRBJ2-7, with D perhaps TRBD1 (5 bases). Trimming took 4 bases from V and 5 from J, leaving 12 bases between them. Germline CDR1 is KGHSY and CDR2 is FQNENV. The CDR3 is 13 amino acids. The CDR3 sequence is CASSPIREDEQYF. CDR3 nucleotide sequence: TGTGCCAGCAGCCCGATCAGGGAAGACGAGCAGTACTTC.

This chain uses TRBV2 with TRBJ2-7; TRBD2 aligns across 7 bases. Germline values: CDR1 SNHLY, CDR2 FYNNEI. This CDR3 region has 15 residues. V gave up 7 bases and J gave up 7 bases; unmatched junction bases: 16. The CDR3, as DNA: TGTGCCAGCATTCTCGCTAGCGGCCCCTACAATGAGCAGTACTTC. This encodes CASILASGPYNEQYF.

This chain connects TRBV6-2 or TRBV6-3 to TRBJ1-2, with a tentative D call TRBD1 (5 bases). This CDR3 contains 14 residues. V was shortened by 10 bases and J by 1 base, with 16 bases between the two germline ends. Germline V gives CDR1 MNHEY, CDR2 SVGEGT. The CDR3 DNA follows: TGTGCCACCGCGCGAGGCAGGGATAACTATGGCTACACCTTC. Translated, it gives CATARGRDNYGYTF.

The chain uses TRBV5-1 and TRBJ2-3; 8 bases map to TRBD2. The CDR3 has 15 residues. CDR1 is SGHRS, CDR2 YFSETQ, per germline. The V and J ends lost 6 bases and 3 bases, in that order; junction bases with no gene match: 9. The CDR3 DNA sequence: TGCGCCAGCACCGACGGGATAGCGGGGACAGATACGCAGTATTTT. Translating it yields CASTDGIAGTDTQYF.

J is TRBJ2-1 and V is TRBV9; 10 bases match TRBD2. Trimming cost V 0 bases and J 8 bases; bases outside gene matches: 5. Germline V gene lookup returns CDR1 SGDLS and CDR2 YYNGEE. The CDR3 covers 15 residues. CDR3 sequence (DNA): TGTGCCAGCAGCGTAGCGAGCGGGGGGGCGGATGAGCAGTTCTTC. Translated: CASSVASGGADEQFF.

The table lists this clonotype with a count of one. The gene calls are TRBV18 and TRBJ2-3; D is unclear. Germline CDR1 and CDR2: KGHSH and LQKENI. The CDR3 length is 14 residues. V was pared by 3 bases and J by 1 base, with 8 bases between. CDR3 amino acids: CASSPAYGTDTQYF. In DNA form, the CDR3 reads TGTGCCAGCTCACCCGCCTATGGCACAGATACGCAGTATTTT.

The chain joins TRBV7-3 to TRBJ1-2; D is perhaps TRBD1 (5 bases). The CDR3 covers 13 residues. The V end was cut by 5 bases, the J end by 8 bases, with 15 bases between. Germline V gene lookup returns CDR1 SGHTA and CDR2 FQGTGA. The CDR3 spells CASSPGAKRGYTF. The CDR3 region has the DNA TGTGCCAGCAGCCCCGGGGCAAAGCGGGGCTACACCTTC.

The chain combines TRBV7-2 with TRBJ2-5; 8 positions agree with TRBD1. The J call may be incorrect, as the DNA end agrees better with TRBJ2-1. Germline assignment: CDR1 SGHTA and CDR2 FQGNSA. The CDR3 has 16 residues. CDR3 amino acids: CASSYRTGKAQETQFF. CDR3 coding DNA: TGTGCCAGCAGTTATCGGACAGGGAAAGCGCAAGAGACCCAGTTCTTC.

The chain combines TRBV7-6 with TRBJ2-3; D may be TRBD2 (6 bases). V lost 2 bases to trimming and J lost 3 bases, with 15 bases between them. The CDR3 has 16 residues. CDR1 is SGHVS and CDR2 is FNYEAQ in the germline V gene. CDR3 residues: CASSLLMGGKTDTQYF. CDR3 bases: TGTGCCAGCAGCTTATTGATGGGGGGAAAGACAGATACGCAGTATTTT.

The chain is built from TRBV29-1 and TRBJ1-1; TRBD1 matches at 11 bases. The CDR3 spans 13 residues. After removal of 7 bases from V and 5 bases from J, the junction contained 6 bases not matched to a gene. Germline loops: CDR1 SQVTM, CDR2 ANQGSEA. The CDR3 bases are TGCAGCGGATGGGACAGGGGGAGGACTGAAGCTTTCTTT. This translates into CSGWDRGRTEAFF.

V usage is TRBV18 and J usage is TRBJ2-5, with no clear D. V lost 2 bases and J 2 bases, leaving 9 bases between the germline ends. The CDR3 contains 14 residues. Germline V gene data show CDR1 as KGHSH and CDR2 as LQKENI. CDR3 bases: TGTGCCAGCTCACCAAGGCTCCAACAAGAGACCCAGTACTTC. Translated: CASSPRLQQETQYF.

This chain's CDR3 is CASSGRRGRDEQFF. The CDR3 DNA sequence: TGTGCCAGCAGTGGAAGGCGAGGACGAGATGAGCAGTTCTTC. This chain joins TRBV25-1 and TRBJ2-1, with D hard to call. Per germline, CDR1 MGHDK and CDR2 SYGVNS. This CDR3 comprises 14 residues. With 4 bases removed from V and 8 bases from J, the gap between germline ends came to 15 bases.

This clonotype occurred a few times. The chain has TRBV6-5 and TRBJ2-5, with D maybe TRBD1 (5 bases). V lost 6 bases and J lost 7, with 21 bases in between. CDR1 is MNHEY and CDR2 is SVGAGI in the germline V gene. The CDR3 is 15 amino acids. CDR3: CASSSHPDRKGTQYF. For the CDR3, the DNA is TGTGCCAGCAGCTCGCACCCCGACAGAAAGGGGACCCAGTACTTC.

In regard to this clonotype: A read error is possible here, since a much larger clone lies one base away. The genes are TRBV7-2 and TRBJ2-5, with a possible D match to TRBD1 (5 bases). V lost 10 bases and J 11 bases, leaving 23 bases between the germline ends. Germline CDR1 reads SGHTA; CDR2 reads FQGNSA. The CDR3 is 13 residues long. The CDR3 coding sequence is TGTGCCACCCTGCCCTATCAGGGCGATGAGCAGTACTTC. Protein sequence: CATLPYQGDEQYF.

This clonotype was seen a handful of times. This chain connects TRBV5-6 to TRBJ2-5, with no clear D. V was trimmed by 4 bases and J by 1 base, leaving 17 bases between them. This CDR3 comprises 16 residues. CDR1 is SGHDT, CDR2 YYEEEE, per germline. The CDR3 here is CASSAYLSGPQETQYF. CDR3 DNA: TGTGCCAGCAGCGCCTATCTCTCCGGACCCCAAGAGACCCAGTACTTC.

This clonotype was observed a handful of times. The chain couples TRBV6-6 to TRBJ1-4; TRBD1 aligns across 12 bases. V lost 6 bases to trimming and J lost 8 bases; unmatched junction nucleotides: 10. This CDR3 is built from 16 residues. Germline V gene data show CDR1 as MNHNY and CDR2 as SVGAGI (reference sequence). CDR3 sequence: CASRTGQGALSEKLFF. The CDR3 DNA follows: TGTGCCAGCAGGACGGGACAGGGGGCTTTGTCGGAAAAACTGTTTTTT.

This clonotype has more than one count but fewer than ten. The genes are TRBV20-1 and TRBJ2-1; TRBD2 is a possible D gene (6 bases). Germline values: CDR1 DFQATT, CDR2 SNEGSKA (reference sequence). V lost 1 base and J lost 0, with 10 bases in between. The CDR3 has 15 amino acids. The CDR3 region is CSARGGGASYNEQFF. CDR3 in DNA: TGCAGTGCTAGAGGGGGCGGGGCCTCCTACAATGAGCAGTTCTTC.

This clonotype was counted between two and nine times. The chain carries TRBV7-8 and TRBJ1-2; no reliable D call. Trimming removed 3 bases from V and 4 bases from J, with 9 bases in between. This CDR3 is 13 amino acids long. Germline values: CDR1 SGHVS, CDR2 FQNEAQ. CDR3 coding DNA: TGTGCCAGCAGCTTGGACTACCTCTATGGCTACACCTTC. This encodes CASSLDYLYGYTF. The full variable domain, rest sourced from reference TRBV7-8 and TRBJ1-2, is GAGVSQSPRYKVAKRGQDVALRCDPISGHVSLFWYQQALGQGPEFLTYFQNEAQLDKSGLPSDRFFAERPEGSVSTLKIQRTQQEDSAVYLCASSLDYLYGYTFGSGTRLTVV.

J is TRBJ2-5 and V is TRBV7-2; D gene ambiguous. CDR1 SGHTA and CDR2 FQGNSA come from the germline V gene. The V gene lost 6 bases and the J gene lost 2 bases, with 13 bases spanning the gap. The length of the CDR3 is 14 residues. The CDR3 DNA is TGTGCCAGCAGGCTATCGGCTAAACAAGAGACCCAGTACTTC. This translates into CASRLSAKQETQYF.

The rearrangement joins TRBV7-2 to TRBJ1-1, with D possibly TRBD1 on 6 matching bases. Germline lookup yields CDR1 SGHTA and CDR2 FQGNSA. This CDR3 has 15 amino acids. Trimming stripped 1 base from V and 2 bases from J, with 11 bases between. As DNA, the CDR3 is TGTGCCAGCAGCTTAGAGGGGGAGGGAAACACTGAAGCTTTCTTT. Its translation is CASSLEGEGNTEAFF.

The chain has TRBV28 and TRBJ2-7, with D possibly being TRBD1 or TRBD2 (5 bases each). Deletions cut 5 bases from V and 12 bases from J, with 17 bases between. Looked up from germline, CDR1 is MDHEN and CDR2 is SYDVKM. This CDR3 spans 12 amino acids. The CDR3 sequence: CASSTGGLGWYF. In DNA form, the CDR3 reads TGTGCCAGCAGTACAGGAGGACTCGGTTGGTACTTC.

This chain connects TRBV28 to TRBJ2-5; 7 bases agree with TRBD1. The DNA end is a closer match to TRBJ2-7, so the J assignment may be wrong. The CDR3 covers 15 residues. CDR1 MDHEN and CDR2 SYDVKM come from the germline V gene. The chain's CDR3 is CASSSGTAPWGEQYF. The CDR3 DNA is TGTGCCAGCAGTTCGGGGACAGCACCCTGGGGCGAGCAGTACTTC.